This TCR beta chain is from a study of blood T cell repertoires in COVID-19. Study details: The cDNA or gDNA used as material had been derived from T cells, B-cell-depleted T cells, or PBMCs.

Authors' analysis steps: Reference gene primer amplification in the assay estimated nucleated cell counts. The method was immunoSEQ multiplex PCR; TCRdb's version includes in-frame clones alone and lacks a portion of them. That table furnishes V, J and clone size, whereas the DNA furnished D and trimming. The data hold 250,000 to 300,000 clones, with over 85% observed a single time. Participants came from some 23 US areas, aged roughly 18 to 89 years. Participants had their cohort set by participant-reported clinical history. The V end lost 9 bases, the J end lost 1 base, and 9 bases lay between the germline ends. The CDR3 length is 13 residues. Germline V gene lookup returns CDR1 ENHRY and CDR2 SYGVKD.

This TCR was sampled from a woman aged 60-75 years who had recovered from COVID-19. The chain joins TRBV10-3 to TRBJ2-2, with TRBD1 as a possible D gene (6 bases). The specimen sequenced was PBMCs or T cells enriched from blood (not recorded which). CDR3 amino acids: CAIRTENTGELFF. As DNA, the CDR3 is TGTGCCATAAGGACAGAGAACACCGGGGAGCTGTTTTTT.